This is a list of T cell receptor beta chains from one sample in a study of read filtering for tumor transcriptome and immune sequencing. MiXCR, applied by TCRdb to the reads, yields one record per CDR3 protein. This table has 60,000 or so distinct CDR3 sequences, about 19% appearing once. The sequencing sample was made of a population of CD138-negative cells sorted from bone marrow. The source is a donor aged 40 or over with multiple myeloma. The CDR3 runs from the conserved cysteine through the conserved F or W. The D gene is left open where the match is weak. Clone size is shown for a subset of rows, as once, few, many or a class of expanded clone.

>TRBV5-1|.|few|TRBJ2-7
CASSLHRSYEQYF
TGCGCCAGCAGCTTGCACCGCTCCTACGAGCAGTACTTC
>TRBV3-1|.|many|TRBJ2-7
CASSQDSYEQYF
TGTGCCAGCAGCCAAGACAGCTACGAGCAGTACTTC
>TRBV20-1|.|many|TRBJ2-7
CSAKEIYEQYF
TGCAGTGCTAAGGAGATCTACGAGCAGTACTTC
>TRBV10-3|.|many|TRBJ2-3
CAIKFRLDTDTQYF
TGTGCCATCAAGTTCAGACTCGACACAGATACGCAGTATTTT
>TRBV21-1|.|.|TRBJ2-1
CASSKSQEGGLHKEQFF
TGTGCCAGCAGCAAAAGTCAGGAAGGGGGCTTACACAAAGAGCAGTTCTTC
>TRBV5-1|.|many|TRBJ2-5
CASSLVAGIQTQYF
TGCGCCAGCAGCCTGGTTGCAGGGATACAGACCCAGTACTTC
>TRBV5-1|TRBD1|many|TRBJ2-5
CASSADRGWETQYF
TGCGCCAGCAGCGCAGACAGGGGTTGGGAGACCCAGTACTTC
>TRBV20-1|.|many|TRBJ2-7
CSAPLEIASEQYF
TGCAGTGCTCCCCTTGAAATCGCGTCCGAGCAGTACTTC
>TRBV7-9|.|many|TRBJ1-2
CASSLAGGQGYTF
TGTGCCAGCAGCTTAGCGGGAGGGCAAGGCTACACCTTC
>TRBV30|.|many|TRBJ2-6
CAWRVSGANVLTF
TGTGCCTGGAGAGTGTCTGGGGCCAACGTCCTGACTTTC
>TRBV7-9|TRBD1|medium-sized|TRBJ2-7
CASSLGQGEGEQYF
TGTGCCAGCAGCCTGGGACAGGGGGAAGGGGAGCAGTACTTC
>TRBV7-8|.|many|TRBJ2-1
CASSLGEAAGLNEQFF
TGTGCCAGCAGCTTAGGTGAAGCGGCGGGGCTTAATGAGCAGTTCTTC
>TRBV20-1|TRBD1|many|TRBJ2-5
CSASGTGVVETQYF
TGCAGTGCTTCCGGGACAGGGGTTGTCGAGACCCAGTACTTC
>TRBV20-1|.|.|TRBJ2-1
CSAGTRKANEQFF
TGCAGCGCGGGGACAAGGAAGGCGAATGAGCAGTTCTTC
>TRBV4-1|.|many|TRBJ2-3
CASSQDGSRGGGADTQYF
TGCGCCAGCAGCCAAGATGGATCAAGGGGAGGGGGGGCAGATACGCAGTATTTT
>TRBV6-5|TRBD1|many|TRBJ1-1
CASSYLGPEGATEAFF
TGTGCCAGCAGTTACCTCGGGCCGGAGGGGGCCACTGAAGCTTTCTTT
>TRBV30|TRBD2|many|TRBJ2-3
CAWSVRGGKNTQYF
TGTGCCTGGAGTGTACGCGGGGGAAAAAATACGCAGTATTTT
>TRBV7-9|TRBD1|.|TRBJ2-5
CASSLEGQGEETQYF
TGTGCCAGCAGCTTAGAAGGACAGGGGGAAGAGACCCAGTACTTC
>TRBV29-1|TRBD1|many|TRBJ2-7
CSVGPTGNDEQYF
TGCAGCGTTGGGCCGACAGGGAACGACGAGCAGTACTTC
>TRBV28|TRBD1|many|TRBJ1-2
CASSLDRGRSNYGYTF
TGTGCCAGCAGTTTAGACAGGGGACGATCTAACTATGGCTACACCTTC
>TRBV20-1|.|medium-sized|TRBJ2-1
CSARVSPTEWDEQFF
TGCAGTGCTAGAGTAAGCCCTACCGAATGGGATGAGCAGTTCTTC
>TRBV7-2|.|.|TRBJ2-3
CASSLTRFTGTQYF
TGTGCCAGCAGCTTAACTAGGTTCACAGGTACGCAGTATTTT